The rows below give T cell receptor beta chains drawn from one sample of a study of T cell responses to AZD1222 COVID-19 vaccine. Clones were sequenced by immunoSEQ multiplex PCR, and TCRdb holds only the in-frame ones, with some missing. The data show about 100,000 clones, about 85% seen once. Specimen: peripheral blood, collected on day 0 of AZD1222 vaccination. These receptors originate from an adult in good health. CDR3s include the opening cysteine and the closing phenylalanine or tryptophan. A D gene is named only where the DNA matches it firmly. Not every row has a clone size; where given, it reads once, few, many or a size class.

>TRBD1|TRBV25-1|once|TRBJ2-2
TGTGCCAGCAGTGAATTTACCGGACAGGGGATGATCACCGGGGAGCTGTTTTTT
CASSEFTGQGMITGELFF
>TRBD1|TRBV6-5|once|TRBJ1-6
TGTGCCAGTACAGGGGGAGCCTATAATTCACCCCTCCACTTT
CASTGGAYNSPLHF
>TRBD1|TRBV5-6|NA|TRBJ1-3
TGTGCCAGCAGCTACACAGGGGGCCCCTCTGGAAACACCATATATTTT
CASSYTGGPSGNTIYF
>NA|TRBV5-8|NA|TRBJ1-1
TGTGCCAGCAGCTTAAGTGACCAGAACACTGAAGCTTTCTTT
CASSLSDQNTEAFF
>TRBD1|TRBV13|NA|TRBJ1-2
TGTGCCAGCAGCACGGACAGGGGGCAAATGAGAGGCTACACCTTC
CASSTDRGQMRGYTF
>NA|TRBV15|NA|TRBJ1-1
TGTGCCACCAGCAGAGGGAGGGCTAGAAACACTGAAGCTTTCTTT
CATSRGRARNTEAFF
>NA|TRBV6-1|few|TRBJ1-1
TGTGCCAGCAGTGAAGAAGGCGGGGGTGTCACTGAAGCTTTCTTT
CASSEEGGGVTEAFF
>TRBD1|TRBV4-3|NA|TRBJ1-6
TGCGCCAGCAGCCAAGCGACCAGGGGGTCACCCCTCCACTTT
CASSQATRGSPLHF
>NA|TRBV5-1|once|TRBJ1-6
TGTGCCAGCAGCCCATGGACAGATAATTCACCCCTCCACTTT
CASSPWTDNSPLHF
>TRBD2|TRBV11-3|NA|TRBJ2-1
TGTGCCAGCAGCTTAGGGGCGGGAGGGCCATCGGAGCAGTTCTTC
CASSLGAGGPSEQFF
>TRBD1|TRBV27|NA|TRBJ1-6
TGTGCCAGCAGTCCGACAGGGAACTATAATTCACCCCTCCACTTT
CASSPTGNYNSPLHF
>NA|TRBV18|once|TRBJ2-1
TGTGCCAGCTCACCACCGCCGGGGATTTCCTACAATGAGCAGTTCTTC
CASSPPPGISYNEQFF
>NA|TRBV6-2/TRBV6-3|NA|TRBJ1-5
TGTGCCAGCAGTTACTCGATCTGGGGCGGGGATAGCAATCAGCCCCAGCATTTT
CASSYSIWGGDSNQPQHF
>TRBD1|TRBV7-9|NA|TRBJ1-4
TGTGCCAGCAGGTCAGGGGGCGATGAAAAACTGTTTTTT
CASRSGGDEKLFF
>TRBD1|TRBV15|NA|TRBJ1-3
TGTGCCACCAGCAGAGGACAGGGAACTGGAAACACCATATATTTT
CATSRGQGTGNTIYF
>NA|TRBV19|NA|TRBJ1-3
TGTGCCAGTAGTAGGGAGGGCTCTGGAAACACCATATATTTT
CASSREGSGNTIYF
>NA|TRBV12-3/TRBV12-4|few|TRBJ1-1
TGTGCCAGCAGTTTCCGGCTTGAAGCTTTCTTT
CASSFRLEAFF
>NA|TRBV5-4|once|TRBJ2-2
TGTGCCAGCAGCTTGGCAGGGTTGAACACCGGGGAGCTGTTTTTT
CASSLAGLNTGELFF
>NA|TRBV6-2/TRBV6-3|NA|TRBJ2-7
TGTGCCAGCAGTTACTCGGGTCCCGTCTCCTACGAGCAGTACTTC
CASSYSGPVSYEQYF
>TRBD1|TRBV15|few|TRBJ2-6
TGTGCCACCAGCAGAGGGGACAGGGAGTTTTCTGGGGCCAACGTCCTGACTTTC
CATSRGDREFSGANVLTF
>NA|TRBV7-9|NA|TRBJ1-6
TGTGCCAGCAGCCCCGAAGCACCTCGGAATTCACCCCTCCACTTT
CASSPEAPRNSPLHF
>TRBD2|TRBV18|NA|TRBJ2-7
TGTGCCAGCTCACCACCACTAGCGGGGGGGCGAAGCAGGCAGTACTTC
CASSPPLAGGRSRQYF
>NA|TRBV20-1|NA|TRBJ1-5
TGCAGTGCTAGTGAGACAGCCGTTGGCAATCAGCCCCAGCATTTT
CSASETAVGNQPQHF
>TRBD2|TRBV5-6|NA|TRBJ2-1
TGTGCCAGCAGCTTGAGTACCGCTAGCGGCTATGCCTACAATGAGCAGTTCTTC
CASSLSTASGYAYNEQFF
>NA|TRBV9|few|TRBJ2-2
TGTGCCAGCAGCGTAGGTGGCGTAACCGGGGAGCTGTTTTTT
CASSVGGVTGELFF
>TRBD1|TRBV30|NA|TRBJ1-2
TGTGCCTGGAAAAACAGGGGAGGCTACACCTTC
CAWKNRGGYTF
>TRBD2|TRBV4-1|NA|TRBJ2-3
TGCGCCAGCAGCCAACAGGGACTAGCCGGGGCAGATACGCAGTATTTT
CASSQQGLAGADTQYF
>TRBD1|TRBV5-5|NA|TRBJ1-2
TGTGCCAGCAGCCCGACAGGGGGATCCAACTATGGCTACACCTTC
CASSPTGGSNYGYTF
>TRBD1|TRBV29-1|NA|TRBJ1-2
TGCAGCGTTGGAAGGGGACAGGTCGGTTATGGCTACACCTTC
CSVGRGQVGYGYTF
>NA|TRBV5-1|NA|TRBJ2-7
TGCGCCAGCAGCTTCAGTACTACCTACGAGCAGTACTTC
CASSFSTTYEQYF
>TRBD1|TRBV7-3|NA|TRBJ2-2
TGTGCCAGCAGCTTCCAAACAGGGGCAACGACCGGGGAGCTGTTTTTT
CASSFQTGATTGELFF
>NA|TRBV7-2|NA|TRBJ1-5
TGTGCCAGCAGCTTAGAATTGATCCAGAATCAGCCCCAGCATTTT
CASSLELIQNQPQHF
>TRBD2|TRBV27|NA|TRBJ2-5
TGTGCCAGCAGAAGACTAGCGGGGAAACAAGAGACCCAGTACTTC
CASRRLAGKQETQYF
>NA|TRBV11-3|NA|TRBJ2-2
TGTGCCAGCAGCTCGAACACCGGGGAGCTGTTTTTT
CASSSNTGELFF
>NA|TRBV25-1|NA|TRBJ2-1
TGTGCCAGCAGCGACCTAAGGAATGAGCAGTTCTTC
CASSDLRNEQFF
>NA|TRBV7-9|NA|TRBJ2-5
TGTGCCAGCAGCCACACAGAGGGGCGGTCCCAGTACTTC
CASSHTEGRSQYF
>NA|TRBV24-1|NA|TRBJ1-2
TGTGCCACCAGTGATTCTGGCAGCCCCGTTTGGGGATCTGGCTATGGCTACACCTTC
CATSDSGSPVWGSGYGYTF
>TRBD2|TRBV10-1|NA|TRBJ2-1
TGCGCCAGCAGACCCGGGACTACCCGGGAATGGGACAATGAGCAGTTCTTC
CASRPGTTREWDNEQFF
>NA|TRBV2|once|TRBJ2-5
TGTGCCAGCAGTGAAGAGGCAGGGTCGGGGATCGAGACCCAGTACTTC
CASSEEAGSGIETQYF
>NA|TRBV7-2|NA|TRBJ1-5
TGTGCCAGCAGCTTAGGGGACACTCAGCCCCAGCATTTT
CASSLGDTQPQHF
>NA|TRBV9|NA|TRBJ2-1
TGTGCCAGCAGCTCCTCCTCCCCAGGAAGTTCCTACAATGAGCAGTTCTTC
CASSSSSPGSSYNEQFF
>TRBD1|TRBV6-5|NA|TRBJ1-5
TGTGTCGTGACAGGGGGTGGGGGTCAGCCCCAGCATTTT
CVVTGGGGQPQHF
>TRBD1|TRBV4-2|NA|TRBJ2-3
TGTGCCAGCAGCCAAGATGGACAGGGGGCAGATACGCAGTATTTT
CASSQDGQGADTQYF
>TRBD2|TRBV6-4|NA|TRBJ2-2
TGTGCCAGCAGCCCCCGGCAGGGAGGGACCGGGGAGCTGTTTTTT
CASSPRQGGTGELFF
>TRBD2|TRBV5-1|once|TRBJ2-3
TGCGCCAGCAGCACTCTAGCGGGGGGGTCCACAGATACGCAGTATTTT
CASSTLAGGSTDTQYF
>NA|TRBV7-3|NA|TRBJ1-1
TGTGCCAGCAGCTTATCTCTGAACACTGAAGCTTTCTTT
CASSLSLNTEAFF
>TRBD2|TRBV7-9|NA|TRBJ2-1
TGTGCCAGCAGCTCACCGGGGACTAGCGGGAGGAATGAGCAGTTCTTC
CASSSPGTSGRNEQFF
>TRBD1|TRBV11-2|NA|TRBJ1-3
TGTGCCAGCAGCCCTCAGGGGGCTGTTGGAAACACCATATATTTT
CASSPQGAVGNTIYF